Shown below are 5 T cell receptor beta chains from a single sample sequenced in a study of prognosis after radiotherapy for stage I lung cancer. The TCR beta CDR3 region was amplified from genomic DNA, with two rounds of multiplex PCR being used for the amplification. Used in first-round PCR were primers specific to each TRBV and TRBJ gene. TCRdb called the multiplex PCR reads again in MiXCR, with one record for every CDR3 protein. The data hold 13,000 or so distinct CDR3 sequences, with 54% observed a single time. The sample here was PBMCs, taken before or after stereotactic body radiation therapy (not recorded which). The receptors originated from a donor aged 50 or older with non-small cell lung cancer.

Comment on this clonotype: A far larger clone differs by one base, so this is likely a read error. This chain uses TRBV28 with TRBJ2-5, with TRBD2 matching over 8 bases. TRBJ2-1 matches the DNA end more closely, so the J call is doubtful. In germline, CDR1 is MDHEN, CDR2 SYDVKM. The CDR3 spans 13 residues. The CDR3 DNA follows: TGTTCCAGCAGTCCGGGGGGGATCGATGAGCAGTTCTTC. This codes for CSSSPGGIDEQFF.

V usage is TRBV18 and J usage is TRBJ2-2; D unclear. The CDR3 runs 13 residues. Germline V lookup: CDR1 KGHSH, CDR2 LQKENI. Trimming cost V 2 bases and J 7 bases, with 8 bases left between them. This CDR3 reads CASSPALGGELFF. CDR3 coding DNA: TGTGCCAGCTCACCAGCGTTGGGCGGGGAGCTGTTTTTT.

The sample holds a few counts of this clonotype. A much larger clone differs by one base, so this may be a read error. The chain joins TRBV9 to TRBJ1-4; D is undetermined. Trimming removed 0 bases from V and 6 bases from J, with 9 bases in between. CDR1 and CDR2 from the germline V gene are SGDLS and YYNGEE. The CDR3 sequence is 14 residues long. Here the CDR3 DNA reads TGTGCCAGCAGCGTAGGCCAGCGGTATGAAAAACTGTTTTTT. Translated: CASSVGQRYEKLFF.

Sample share makes this clonotype medium-sized. J is TRBJ2-3 and V is TRBV20-1, with D unresolved. CDR1 is DFQATT and CDR2 is SNEGSKA in the germline V gene (reference sequence). The CDR3 extends over 14 amino acids. The V and J ends lost 0 bases and 0 bases respectively, with 7 bases between them. CDR3 loop: CSARDTRSTDTQYF. The DNA of the CDR3 is TGCAGTGCTAGAGATACCAGGAGCACAGATACGCAGTATTTT.

This clonotype was detected many times. A much bigger clone sits one base away, suggesting this may be a read error. V and J are TRBV7-9 and TRBJ2-1; D gene unclear. CDR1 SEHNR and CDR2 FQNEAQ come from the germline V gene (reference sequence). CDR3 size: 14 residues. V lost 2 bases and J lost 6, with 11 bases in between. CDR3 nucleotides: TGTGCCAGCAGCTTATGCCTAGAACCCAATGAGCAGTTCTTC. It yields the protein CASSLCLEPNEQFF.